This T cell receptor beta chain was captured in a study of PD-L1 blockade in urothelial cancer. Overall study context: When patients started atezolizumab around 2014, it was given at 1,200 mg intravenously every 3 weeks. Blood samples had a median of around 150,000 T cells. The study's findings and limits: Clonality of blood TCR below the median before treatment predicted better survival.

Germline V gene data show CDR1 as LNHDA and CDR2 as SQIVND (reference sequence). The CDR3 is 12 residues long. Trimming took 8 bases from V and 1 from J; bases not matched to a gene: 0. Time point reported: pretreatment peripheral blood. Of note for this clone: Its antigen remains unknown.

Clones were read by immunoSEQ multiplex PCR, and TCRdb kept only the in-frame ones, dropping some. The profile shows 72,000 or so clones, 86% of them singletons. Sequencing was performed on PBMCs, taken around atezolizumab (anti-PD-L1) treatment. J is TRBJ2-7 and V is TRBV19, with 9 positions matching TRBD1. The sequence came from a man aged 55 to 70 with urothelial cancer. CDR3 amino acids: CASGTGSYEQYF. CDR3 coding DNA: TGTGCCAGTGGGACAGGGTCCTACGAGCAGTACTTC.